A single sample gave rise to the 29 T cell receptor beta chains below, sequenced in a study of breast tumors, draining lymph nodes, adjacent tissues. Via MiXCR, TCRdb re-called the multiplex PCR reads, giving one row per CDR3 protein. The data hold more than 250,000 distinct CDR3 sequences, with 30% to 35% observed a single time. The lymph nodes were axillary draining lymph nodes from breast cancer patients. Sequenced material: axillary lymph node tissue. These receptors were obtained from a female donor with breast cancer. Some clones in this sample may be carry-over from other donors' samples.

Worth noting for this clonotype: A much larger clone is a single base away; this may be a read error. CDR3 DNA: TGTGCCAGCACCTACCTAGGGACCAAGAACACCGGGGAGCTGCTTTTT. It translates to CASTYLGTKNTGELLF. The chain couples TRBV11-2 to TRBJ2-2; either TRBD1 or TRBD2 may supply D (5 bases each). CDR1 is SGHAT, CDR2 FQNNGV, per germline. There are 16 residues in the CDR3. The entire variable domain, with the rest obtained from reference TRBV11-2 and TRBJ2-2, is as follows: EAGVAQSPRYKIIEKRQSVAFWCNPISGHATLYWYQQILGQGPKLLIQFQNNGVVDDSQLPKDRFSAERLKGVDSTLKIQPAKLEDSAVYLCASTYLGTKNTGELLFGEGSRLTVL.

Comment on this clonotype: One end of the junction does not line up with germline, which may come from a read error. The J gene is TRBJ1-4, the V gene TRBV15; D might be TRBD1 (5 bases). The germline CDR1 and CDR2 sequences are LNHNV and YYDKDF (reference sequence). The CDR3 loop spans 14 amino acids. The chain's CDR3 is CAASSQGDNEKLFF. The CDR3 nucleotides read TGTGCCGCCAGCAGCCAGGGTGATAACGAAAAACTGTTTTTT.

For this clonotype: One end of the junction fails to match germline, which may point to a read error. This sequence joins TRBV7-2 and TRBJ2-3; weak D call: TRBD1 (6 bases). CDR1 SGHTA and CDR2 FQGNSA come from the germline V gene. The CDR3 has 13 amino acids. The CDR3 DNA sequence: TGCGCCAGCGAGGGGACAAGCGCAGATACGCAGTATTTT. Translation gives CASEGTSADTQYF.

This clonotype has just a few counts. This chain links TRBV5-1 with TRBJ1-5; D ambiguous. Trimming pared 1 base from V and 4 bases from J, leaving 9 bases between. Germline CDR1 SGHRS, CDR2 YFSETQ. The CDR3 runs 14 residues. CDR3 sequence reads: CASSLNSLNQPQHF. For the CDR3, the DNA is TGCGCCAGCAGCTTGAACAGCCTTAATCAGCCCCAGCATTTT.

Worth noting for this clonotype: This could be a read error, since a much larger clone is one nucleotide away. The chain joins TRBV6-5 to TRBJ2-7; 8 bases are shared with TRBD2. The CDR3 totals 17 residues. The junction had 17 bases not matched to a gene; V was cut back by 5 bases and J by 5 bases. Germline values: CDR1 MNHEY, CDR2 SVGAGI. CDR3 region: CASSRGGIAGFLDEQYF. In DNA, the CDR3 is TGTGCCAGCAGTCGCGGAGGAATAGCGGGATTTCTGGACGAGCAGTACTTC.

CDR3 loop: CATSGFHF. Written as DNA, the CDR3 is TGTGCCACCAGTGGCTTCCACTTT. V and J are TRBV24-1 and TRBJ1-6; D not resolved. Trimming shortened V by 5 bases and J by 17 bases, and 3 bases separated the two germline ends. CDR1 KGHDR and CDR2 SFDVKD come from the germline V gene. The CDR3 is 8 amino acids.

This clonotype has ten or more counts. The chain recombines TRBV30 with TRBJ1-6, with TRBD1 matching 9 bases. This CDR3 is 13 amino acids long. The germline gives CDR1 GTSNPN, CDR2 SVGIG (reference sequence). Trimming took 5 bases from V and 8 from J; bases not matched to a gene: 4. CDR3 in amino acids: CAWVRDRDSPLHF. Here the CDR3 DNA reads TGTGCCTGGGTCCGGGACAGGGATTCACCCCTCCACTTT.

The chain couples TRBV3-1 to TRBJ2-5; D possibly matches TRBD1 or TRBD2 (5 bases each). Trimming left V 5 bases short and J 5 bases short, with 27 bases between. CDR1 is LGHDT and CDR2 is YNNKEL in the germline V gene (reference sequence). The CDR3 runs 18 residues. CDR3 in amino acids: CASSEVLGSGSRGETQYF. DNA of the CDR3: TGTGCCAGCAGCGAAGTCCTGGGGAGTGGGAGTCGGGGCGAGACCCAGTACTTC.

This clonotype was seen ten or more times. The rearrangement joins TRBV10-3 to TRBJ2-1, with D perhaps TRBD1 (5 bases). From germline, CDR1 is ENHRY and CDR2 SYGVKD. V was trimmed by 10 bases and J by 9 bases, leaving 16 bases between them. The CDR3 loop spans 12 amino acids. CDR3 bases: TGTGCCACCAAGGCAGGGTCGGGTGAGCAGTTCTTC. This gives the protein CATKAGSGEQFF.

This chain links TRBV20-1 with TRBJ2-3; 7 bases are a match to TRBD2. V gave up 1 base and J gave up 2 bases; unmatched junction bases: 12. Per the germline V gene, CDR1 is DFQATT and CDR2 is SNEGSKA (reference sequence). The CDR3 has 17 amino acids. This CDR3 is CSARGGGSWGNTDTQYF. In DNA form, the CDR3 reads TGCAGTGCTAGAGGGGGGGGATCTTGGGGTAACACAGATACGCAGTATTTT.

The chain has TRBV5-8 and TRBJ2-7; D not resolved. Per the germline V gene, CDR1 is SGHTS and CDR2 is YDEGEE. The length of the CDR3 is 12 residues. Trimming took 5 bases from V and 3 from J, leaving 9 bases between them. CDR3 DNA sequence: TGTGCCAGCAGAAAAGGCAGCTACGAGCAGTACTTC. The encoded protein is CASRKGSYEQYF.

There are many counts of this clonotype. The gene calls are TRBV6-6 and TRBJ1-5; no clear D gene. This CDR3 comprises 13 residues. Deletions cut 7 bases from V and 5 bases from J, with 12 bases between. The V gene's germline CDR1 is MNHNY and CDR2 SVGAGI (reference sequence). CDR3 sequence: CASTLSPDQPQHF. Here the CDR3 DNA reads TGTGCCAGCACCCTCTCCCCGGATCAGCCCCAGCATTTT.

This clonotype was detected ten times or more. This sequence joins TRBV13 and TRBJ2-7, with 7 bases that match TRBD2. Germline V gene sequence: CDR1 PRHDT, CDR2 FYEKMQ (reference sequence). CDR3 length: 15 amino acids. The J segment lost 4 bases and the V segment lost 7 bases, leaving 13 bases of the junction unmatched. CDR3 bases: TGTGCCAGCACCAGGTTCGGCGGGAGTGTATACGAGCAGTACTTC. Translating it yields CASTRFGGSVYEQYF.

This chain connects TRBV5-4 to TRBJ2-1; D possibly corresponds to TRBD2 (6 bases). CDR1 is SGHNT and CDR2 is YYREEE in the germline V gene (reference sequence). Between the trimmed V and J ends, which lost 0 bases and 8 bases, there was a span of 18 bases. This CDR3 region has 16 residues. The CDR3 nucleotides are TGTGCCAGCAGCTTGGCCGGACATCCCCCGGGGGATGAGCAGTTCTTC. This codes for CASSLAGHPPGDEQFF.

The genes are TRBV30 and TRBJ2-4; no clear D. The CDR3 has 12 amino acids. Per the germline V gene, CDR1 is GTSNPN and CDR2 is SVGIG (reference sequence). The V end lost 4 bases, the J end lost 2 bases, and 6 bases lay between the germline ends. The CDR3 region is CAWTGTKNIQYF. In DNA, the CDR3 is TGTGCCTGGACAGGTACCAAAAACATTCAGTACTTC.

As to this clonotype: This may be a read error: a much more frequent sequence differs by one nucleotide. Lacking the conserved final phenylalanine or tryptophan, this CDR3 likely reflects a read error. J is TRBJ2-2 and V is TRBV5-4, with 10 bases lining up with TRBD2. J gave up 3 bases and V 4 bases, and 6 bases lay outside the gene matches. The CDR3 totals 16 residues. CDR1 SGHNT and CDR2 YYREEE come from the germline V gene (reference sequence). DNA for the CDR3: TGTGCCAGCAGCCCAAAAGGACTAGCGGACACCGGGGAGCTGTTTTTG. It encodes CASSPKGLADTGELFL.

This rearrangement joins TRBV20-1 to TRBJ2-7, with TRBD1 matching over 9 bases. CDR1 DFQATT and CDR2 SNEGSKA come from the germline V gene (reference sequence). V lost 0 bases and J lost 5; bases outside the gene matches: 8. The CDR3 has 15 residues. CDR3 nucleotides: TGCAGTGCTAGAGATGCGGGACAGGGATCCCACGAGCAGTACTTC. This codes for CSARDAGQGSHEQYF.

This clonotype was counted at least ten times. The chain is built from TRBV5-5 and TRBJ2-5, with 14 bases aligning to TRBD2. Germline V gene sequence: CDR1 SGHKS, CDR2 YYEKEE (reference sequence). The CDR3 extends over 17 amino acids. J lost 0 bases, V lost 2 bases, and 3 bases had no gene match. The CDR3, as DNA: TGTGCCAGCAGCTTAAGACTAGCGGGGGGGAACCAAGAGACCCAGTACTTC. Encoded protein: CASSLRLAGGNQETQYF.

The rearrangement links TRBV20-1 to TRBJ1-1, with D unclear. This CDR3 has 13 amino acids. V lost 5 bases and J 4 bases, leaving 14 bases between the germline ends. The germline V gene has CDR1 DFQATT and CDR2 SNEGSKA (reference sequence). CDR3 bases: TGCAGTGCTTCCGCGTTGATGGGCACTGAAGCTTTCTTT. This encodes CSASALMGTEAFF.

This clonotype has ten or more counts. The V call is TRBV29-1, the J call TRBJ2-1, with TRBD1 matching 7 bases. Trimming at V came to 7 bases and at J to 8 bases, leaving 11 bases not matched to a gene. The CDR3 is made up of 13 amino acids. CDR1 and CDR2 (germline): SQVTM, ANQGSEA. CDR3 region: CSAGTDFRDEQFF. CDR3 nucleotide sequence: TGCAGCGCGGGGACAGATTTTAGGGATGAGCAGTTCTTC.

The sample holds many counts of this clonotype. The CDR3 DNA follows: TGCGCCAGCAGTGAGTCGGGGGGGCTACCGCAAGAGACCCAGTACTTC. Encoded protein: CASSESGGLPQETQYF. The chain uses TRBV10-2 and TRBJ2-5, with D possibly matching TRBD2 (7 bases). Germline assignment: CDR1 WSHSY and CDR2 SAAADI. The germline V and J ends were trimmed by 0 bases and 2 bases, with 13 bases remaining between them. The length of the CDR3 is 16 residues.

This clonotype has ten or more counts. This chain joins TRBV29-1 and TRBJ2-6; D is uncertain. The CDR3 is 14 residues long. Trimming removed 7 bases from V and 0 bases from J, with 10 bases in between. Germline V gene lookup returns CDR1 SQVTM and CDR2 ANQGSEA. The chain's CDR3 is CSARIDSGANVLTF. In DNA form, the CDR3 reads TGCAGCGCCAGAATCGACTCTGGGGCCAACGTCCTGACTTTC.

This clonotype has at least ten counts. J is TRBJ2-5 and V is TRBV7-9, with D perhaps TRBD1 or TRBD2 (5 bases each). Germline assignment: CDR1 SEHNR and CDR2 FQNEAQ (reference sequence). V gave up 7 bases and J gave up 5 bases, with 14 bases separating them. The CDR3 covers 13 residues. The CDR3 DNA reads as TGTGCCAGCACCACAGGAGGTCGTGAGACCCAGTACTTC. As protein: CASTTGGRETQYF.

This clonotype appeared a single time. The chain combines TRBV29-1 with TRBJ2-3, with 11 bases fitting TRBD2. The V and J ends lost 7 bases and 3 bases, in that order; junction bases with no gene match: 9. CDR1 and CDR2 from the germline V gene are SQVTM and ANQGSEA. CDR3 length equals 15 residues. The CDR3 is CSADGLAGGTDTQYF. CDR3 nucleotides: TGCAGCGCCGATGGGCTAGCGGGAGGTACAGATACGCAGTATTTT.

The chain employs TRBV11-2 and TRBJ2-1; TRBD2 matches at 12 bases. This CDR3 has 18 amino acids. Germline CDR1 is SGHAT and CDR2 is FQNNGV. Trimming took 5 bases from V and 6 from J; bases not matched to a gene: 14. The CDR3 nucleotides are TGTGCCAGCAGCGGCCGGTATTCTAGCGGGAGGGCCATCAATGAGCAGTTCTTC. Translating it yields CASSGRYSSGRAINEQFF.

This clonotype was found many times. V usage is TRBV5-1 and J usage is TRBJ1-2, with 7 bases identical to TRBD1. Germline V gene sequence: CDR1 SGHRS, CDR2 YFSETQ. This CDR3 contains 13 residues. V lost 1 base, J lost 5 bases, and 2 bases stayed unmatched. CDR3 nucleotides: TGCGCCAGCAGCTTGAACAGGGGATATGGCTACACCTTC. Protein product: CASSLNRGYGYTF.

Worth noting for this clonotype: The CDR3 ends on some other residue instead of the conserved phenylalanine or tryptophan, so this is likely a read error. The V call is TRBV15, the J call TRBJ2-5; maybe TRBD1 (5 bases). The CDR3 is 16 residues long. Germline-derived CDR1 and CDR2 are LNHNV and YYDKDF (reference sequence). The CDR3 DNA reads as TGCGCCACCAGCTCGATAGCAAGCAGGGCAAAAGAGACCCAGTACCTC. The encoded protein is CATSSIASRAKETQYL.

This clonotype was observed at least ten times. The chain links TRBV19 to TRBJ1-2, with 7 bases that match TRBD1. Trimming removed 4 bases from V and 0 bases from J; junction bases left unmatched: 5. The CDR3 is 15 residues long. CDR1 LNHDA and CDR2 SQIVND come from the germline V gene (reference sequence). In DNA, the CDR3 is TGTGCCAGTAGTACTAACAGGGGAACTAACTATGGCTACACCTTC. Translated, it gives CASSTNRGTNYGYTF.

The chain combines TRBV11-3 with TRBJ2-7; 8 bases are a match to TRBD1. V lost 8 bases, J lost 5 bases, and 17 bases stayed unmatched. CDR1 is SGHNT, CDR2 YENEEA, per germline. The CDR3 length is 16 residues. The CDR3 protein is CASSLTPDRGIDEQYF. The CDR3 DNA follows: TGTGCCAGCTCACTAACACCTGACAGGGGTATTGACGAGCAGTACTTC.